This T cell receptor (beta chain) was sequenced in a study of CD8 T cells in Susac syndrome. This CDR3 comprises 15 residues. Random hexamers were used to reverse transcribe an amount of roughly 0.45 to 1 ug RNA. TCRdb reprocessed the immunoSEQ multiplex PCR reads via MiXCR and lists one record per CDR3 protein. This sample has 400,000 or so distinct CDR3 sequences, with approximately 89% found just once. The chain has TRBV21-1 and TRBJ1-3. TRBV21-1 is a pseudogene locus. The TCR sequence derives from a human donor with multiple sclerosis. Sequenced sample: CD8+ T cells from PBMCs. CDR3 region: CANSKALSVGNTIYF. The CDR3 region has the DNA TGTGCCAACAGCAAAGCGCTTTCGGTGGGAAACACCATATATTTT.